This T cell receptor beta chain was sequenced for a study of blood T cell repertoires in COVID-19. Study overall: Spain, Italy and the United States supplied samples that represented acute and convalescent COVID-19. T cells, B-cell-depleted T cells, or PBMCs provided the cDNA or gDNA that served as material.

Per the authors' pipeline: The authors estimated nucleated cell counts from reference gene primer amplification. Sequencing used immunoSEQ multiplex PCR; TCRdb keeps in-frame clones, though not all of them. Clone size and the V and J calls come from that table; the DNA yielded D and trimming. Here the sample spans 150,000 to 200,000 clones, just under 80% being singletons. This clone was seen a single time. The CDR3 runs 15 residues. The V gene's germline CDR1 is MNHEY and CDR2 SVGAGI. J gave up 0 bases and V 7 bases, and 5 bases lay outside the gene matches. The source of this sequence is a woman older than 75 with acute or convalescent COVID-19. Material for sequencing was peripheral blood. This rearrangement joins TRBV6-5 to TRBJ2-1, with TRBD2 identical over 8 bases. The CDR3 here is CASTTGGGSYNEQFF. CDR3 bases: TGTGCCAGCACCACCGGGGGGGGCTCCTACAATGAGCAGTTCTTC.